This TCR beta chain is drawn from a study of T-cell reconstitution after alpha-beta-depleted transplantation in children (dated by TCRdb to 2016 to 2017). Concerning the study at large: The study quantitatively tracked T-cell immune reconstitution after TCRalphabeta/CD19-depleted allogeneic hematopoietic cell transplantation in children using TCR repertoire profiling.

Between the V and J ends, shortened by 6 bases and 4 bases respectively, the junction contains 21 bases. Reading the germline V gene gives CDR1 SQVTM and CDR2 ANQGSEA. The CDR3 holds 16 amino acids from the cysteine to the phenylalanine. The entry retains the CDR3 DNA only, 48 bases that are in frame from base 1. This clonotype was seen a handful of times. It has no known antigen specificity. No base-level quality is on record; no much larger clone is a single base apart. To prepare the library, PCR was applied. The listed sequencing device is Illumina HiSeq 2500. To normalize quantification of the TCRbeta repertoire, the TCR libraries were built with molecular barcoding that relied on unique molecular identifiers. TCRdb itself trimmed the public reads at Q25 with fastp, ran MiXCR and retained productive beta chains. Rows merge per CDR3 protein into single entries with the most common DNA and genes. The sample records a few hundred thousand distinct CDR3 sequences, around 13% of which are singletons. The ten top clones hold about 6% of the sample.

This chain is built from TRBV29-1 and TRBJ2-2; the D gene is possibly TRBD1, with 5 bases matching. This TCR derives from a human donor who donated a stem cell graft to a child with combined immunodeficiency. The sequences come from PBMCs from the stem cell graft donor, collected from the stem cell graft. The CDR3 reads as follows: CSVRQGAGRATGELFF. The bases are TGCAGCGTCCGTCAAGGGGCAGGAAGGGCCACCGGGGAGCTGTTTTTT.